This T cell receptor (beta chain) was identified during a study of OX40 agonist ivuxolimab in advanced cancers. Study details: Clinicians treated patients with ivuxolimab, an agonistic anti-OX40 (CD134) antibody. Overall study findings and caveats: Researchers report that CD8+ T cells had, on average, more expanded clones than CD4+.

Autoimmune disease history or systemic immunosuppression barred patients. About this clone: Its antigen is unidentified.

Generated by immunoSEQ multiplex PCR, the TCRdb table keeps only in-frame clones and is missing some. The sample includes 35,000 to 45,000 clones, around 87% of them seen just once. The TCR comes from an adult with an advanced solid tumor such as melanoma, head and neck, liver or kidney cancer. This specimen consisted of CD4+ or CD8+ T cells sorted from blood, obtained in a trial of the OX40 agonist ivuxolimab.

For the CDR3, the DNA is TGTGCCAGCAGCTCGTTGTCCGGTGGAGACACTGAAGCTTTCTTT. Residues: CASSSLSGGDTEAFF. V usage is TRBV7-8 and J usage is TRBJ1-1; D remains ambiguous. V was pared by 4 bases and J by 3 bases, with 15 bases between. The CDR3 loop spans 15 amino acids. CDR1 and CDR2 (germline): SGHVS, FQNEAQ.